Detailed here is one T cell receptor beta chain. This CDR3 has 14 amino acids. V was pared by 2 bases and J by 9 bases, with 6 bases of the junction left unmatched. Germline values: CDR1 SGHTA, CDR2 FQGTGA. The record originates from a study of T-cell memory formation after mild COVID-19. TCRdb called the 5' RACE reads again in MiXCR, with one record for every CDR3 protein. There are approximately 290,000 distinct CDR3 sequences in the sample; 15% occur only once, and 20% to 25% lies in the top ten. Material for sequencing was PBMCs or a T cell subset sorted from them (not recorded which). This TCR was sampled from a man aged 18 to 30 who had mild COVID-19 (a few samples of this study predate the infection). Cell type and time point are not known. The rearrangement links TRBV7-3 to TRBJ2-1; 8 nucleotides align to TRBD1. CDR3 DNA: TGTGCCAGCAGCTTAGCGACAGGGGAAAGTGAGCAGTTCTTC. This encodes CASSLATGESEQFF.